The 24 T cell receptor beta chains below were found in one sample sequenced in a study of cytotoxic CD8 clonotypes in ibrutinib-treated CLL (dated by TCRdb to the early 2020s). The intended sense of this specimen's time point label: progressive disease on ibrutinib. The library was prepared using the immunoSEQ multiplex PCR assay. The immuneACCESS repertoire file appears here via TCRdb, limited to in-frame rearrangements. These files lack a portion of the clones; in checked studies, under half of the deficit traces to unresolved V genes, and the cause of the others is not known. A total of 9,000 to 13,000 clones appear in this sample, around three quarters of them only once. The ten biggest clones cover roughly 16% of the sample. The sample was PBMCs, taken at disease progression, from a patient treated with ibrutinib. The receptor set was obtained from a human donor with chronic lymphocytic leukemia.

V gene TRBV18 combines with J gene TRBJ1-1; D is perhaps TRBD1 (5 bases). Trimming pared 3 bases from V and 2 bases from J, leaving 13 bases between. The CDR3 consists of 15 residues. The germline CDR1 and CDR2 sequences are KGHSH and LQKENI. In DNA, the CDR3 is TGTGCCAGCTCACCCGTCAGGGCGCTCAACACTGAAGCTTTCTTT. Amino acids: CASSPVRALNTEAFF.

The chain has TRBV7-3 and TRBJ2-3; TRBD2 agrees at 8 bases. The CDR3 runs 15 residues. The V segment lost 2 bases and the J segment 3 bases; nucleotides outside the gene matches: 4. Germline-derived CDR1 and CDR2 are SGHTA and FQGTGA. The CDR3, as DNA: TGTGCCAGCAGCTTAGTAGCGGGACCGACAGATACGCAGTATTTT. Translation gives CASSLVAGPTDTQYF.

The CDR3 region has the DNA TGTGCCTGGAGTGTAGGGACAGGGAGCTACAATGAGCAGTTCTTC. It yields the protein CAWSVGTGSYNEQFF. The rearrangement uses TRBV30 and TRBJ2-1; TRBD1 agrees at 9 bases. The CDR3 runs to 15 residues. CDR1 and CDR2 (germline): GTSNPN, SVGIG (reference sequence). Germline trimming cut 0 bases from V and 3 bases from J; bases unmatched to any gene: 3.

The chain combines TRBV7-3 with TRBJ2-3; no reliable D call. Germline assignment: CDR1 SGHTA and CDR2 FQGTGA. The CDR3 is made up of 14 amino acids. V lost 5 bases to trimming and J lost 6 bases, with 15 bases between them. In DNA, the CDR3 is TGTGCCAGCAGCCCGAAGACTGGATCGGATACGCAGTATTTT. It translates to CASSPKTGSDTQYF.

This chain connects TRBV5-4 to TRBJ1-2, with D uncertain. CDR1 and CDR2 (germline): SGHNT, YYREEE (reference sequence). This CDR3 spans 15 amino acids. V shed 2 bases and J shed 6 bases, with 17 bases lying between them. DNA of the CDR3: TGTGCCAGCAGCTTTCAGGTTCCCCGTTTAGATGGCTACACCTTC. It specifies CASSFQVPRLDGYTF. Full variable domain (rest looked up from reference TRBV5-4 and TRBJ1-2): ETGVTQSPTHLIKTRGQQVTLRCSSQSGHNTVSWYQQALGQGPQFIFQYYREEENGRGNFPPRFSGLQFPNYSSELNVNALELDDSALYLCASSFQVPRLDGYTFGSGTRLTVV.

This clone was counted a single time. This rearrangement joins TRBV19 to TRBJ2-2, with D uncertain. V was cut by 5 bases and J by 8 bases, with 9 bases left in between. Germline CDR1 and CDR2: LNHDA and SQIVND (reference sequence). This CDR3 region has 12 residues. CDR3 DNA sequence: TGTGCCAGTAGTCCTCGCGTGGGGGAGCTGTTTTTT. This codes for CASSPRVGELFF.

This rearrangement joins TRBV2 to TRBJ1-5, with D perhaps TRBD1 (6 bases). The CDR3 runs 15 residues. The V and J ends lost 5 bases and 1 base respectively, with 12 bases between them. Germline loops: CDR1 SNHLY, CDR2 FYNNEI. In nucleotides, the CDR3 is TGTGCCAGCAGTCAAACAGGGAACAGCAATCAGCCCCAGCATTTT. As protein: CASSQTGNSNQPQHF.

The gene calls are TRBV7-3 and TRBJ2-2; TRBD2 agrees at 8 bases. Trimming cost V 2 bases and J 12 bases; bases outside gene matches: 5. The CDR3 has 13 amino acids. Germline V CDR1 and CDR2: SGHTA, FQGTGA. CDR3: CASSLLAGTKLFF. Here the CDR3 DNA reads TGTGCCAGCAGCTTACTAGCGGGCACGAAGCTGTTTTTT.

The chain is built from TRBV30 and TRBJ2-3; D might be TRBD2 (7 bases). Trimming removed 3 bases from V and 5 bases from J, with 15 bases in between. Germline values: CDR1 GTSNPN, CDR2 SVGIG (reference sequence). This CDR3 region has 14 residues. CDR3 region: CAWRKWGGRDTQYF. As DNA, the CDR3 is TGTGCCTGGAGGAAATGGGGGGGGCGAGATACGCAGTATTTT.

This sequence joins TRBV2 and TRBJ2-3; D is unresolved. CDR1 and CDR2 from the germline V gene are SNHLY and FYNNEI. This CDR3 spans 12 amino acids. Trimming pared 3 bases from V and 7 bases from J, leaving 8 bases between. The CDR3 protein is CASSESIYTQYF. The CDR3, as DNA: TGTGCCAGCAGTGAGTCGATTTATACGCAGTATTTT.

This clone was seen only a few times. J is TRBJ2-3 and V is TRBV9, with 8 bases fitting TRBD2. The CDR3 is 16 amino acids. Per the germline V gene, CDR1 is SGDLS and CDR2 is YYNGEE. V was pared by 3 bases and J by 1 base, with 7 bases of the junction left unmatched. The CDR3 region has the DNA TGTGCCAGCAGCGGGGGCGGGAGGAAACGCACAGATACGCAGTATTTT. Translating gives CASSGGGRKRTDTQYF. The full variable domain, completed using reference TRBV9 and TRBJ2-3, is DSGVTQTPKHLITATGQRVTLRCSPRSGDLSVYWYQQSLDQGLQFLIQYYNGEERAKGNILERFSAQQFPDLHSELNLSSLELGDSALYFCASSGGGRKRTDTQYFGPGTRLTVL.

The gene calls are TRBV7-3 and TRBJ1-1; a possible D gene is TRBD1 (6 bases). The V end was cut by 6 bases, the J end by 4 bases, with 18 bases between. The CDR3 sequence is 15 residues long. The germline V gene has CDR1 SGHTA and CDR2 FQGTGA. CDR3 residues: CASSQLGGGPTEAFF. The DNA of the CDR3 is TGTGCCAGCAGTCAACTGGGGGGCGGTCCCACTGAAGCTTTCTTT.

The chain employs TRBV28 and TRBJ1-1, with a weak D call TRBD1 (6 bases). The CDR3 spans 12 residues. CDR1 and CDR2 from the germline V gene are MDHEN and SYDVKM. The V end was cut by 4 bases, the J end by 7 bases, with 10 bases between. The CDR3 coding sequence is TGTGCCAGCAGTTCCGGACAGTTTGAAGCTTTCTTT. It specifies CASSSGQFEAFF.

Within the sample, this clone is medium-sized (0.01 to 0.1%). This chain joins TRBV29-1 and TRBJ1-1, with a weak D call TRBD1 (5 bases). The V end was cut by 3 bases, the J end by 5 bases, with 7 bases between. The CDR3 runs 11 residues. The germline V gene encodes CDR1 SQVTM and CDR2 ANQGSEA. The DNA for the CDR3 is TGCAGCGTTGATCGGGGGACTGAAGCTTTCTTT. Residues: CSVDRGTEAFF.

With respect to this clone: The sample contains more than one DNA sequence encoding this CDR3. V gene TRBV7-3 combines with J gene TRBJ2-2, with 16 bases that match TRBD2. CDR3 length: 17 amino acids. The V segment lost 5 bases and the J segment 6 bases; nucleotides outside the gene matches: 6. Germline V gene lookup returns CDR1 SGHTA and CDR2 FQGTGA. The CDR3: CASSRGTSGGGAGELFF. CDR3 bases: TGTGCCAGCAGCCGAGGGACTAGCGGGGGGGGTGCCGGGGAGCTGTTTTTT.

This chain connects TRBV10-3 to TRBJ2-1, with 8 bases that match TRBD2. The CDR3 is 16 amino acids. The V gene's germline CDR1 is ENHRY and CDR2 SYGVKD. The junction had 8 bases not matched to a gene; V was cut back by 2 bases and J by 5 bases. CDR3 DNA: TGTGCCATCAGTGAGAGCGGGGGTCTTTTGGACAATGAGCAGTTCTTC. Its translation: CAISESGGLLDNEQFF.

This chain joins TRBV7-3 and TRBJ1-2, with D tentatively TRBD1 (5 bases). Germline V CDR1 and CDR2: SGHTA, FQGTGA. Trimming stripped 2 bases from V and 5 bases from J, with 9 bases between. The length of the CDR3 is 13 residues. The chain's CDR3 is CASSLDSQYGYTF. The CDR3 DNA is TGTGCCAGCAGCTTAGACAGCCAGTATGGCTACACCTTC.

This chain connects TRBV27 to TRBJ2-3; 8 bases align to TRBD1. The germline CDR1 and CDR2 sequences are MNHEY and SMNVEV (reference sequence). This CDR3 is built from 16 residues. Trimming at V came to 3 bases and at J to 0 bases, leaving 5 bases not matched to a gene. DNA of the CDR3: TGTGCCAGCAGTTTTGGGACAGGCCCTAGCACAGATACGCAGTATTTT. Its translation is CASSFGTGPSTDTQYF.

This clone was seen only once. This CDR3 is CASSLAANQPQHF. The CDR3 region has the DNA TGTGCCAGCAGCTTAGCGGCCAATCAGCCCCAGCATTTT. This rearrangement joins TRBV11-2 to TRBJ1-5; D is undetermined. V was cut by 1 base and J by 3 bases, with 4 bases left in between. CDR3 length: 13 residues. Looked up from germline, CDR1 is SGHAT and CDR2 is FQNNGV.

This chain joins TRBV18 and TRBJ2-5; D uncertain. V was shortened by 2 bases and J by 3 bases, with 1 base between the two germline ends. The CDR3 length is 11 residues. Germline CDR1 KGHSH, CDR2 LQKENI. The CDR3 nucleotides read TGTGCCAGCTCACCAGAAGAGACCCAGTACTTC. Protein sequence: CASSPEETQYF.

The chain combines TRBV10-3 with TRBJ2-7; D is unclear. Trimming took 4 bases from V and 5 from J, leaving 12 bases between them. CDR3 length equals 13 residues. Looked up from germline, CDR1 is ENHRY and CDR2 is SYGVKD. The CDR3 bases are TGTGCCATCAGTGGGACCCGACAAGACGAGCAGTACTTC. This encodes CAISGTRQDEQYF.

The chain recombines TRBV28 with TRBJ2-3; D ambiguous. The V end lost 2 bases, the J end lost 4 bases, and 7 bases lay between the germline ends. Germline V gene lookup returns CDR1 MDHEN and CDR2 SYDVKM. This CDR3 is built from 13 residues. The CDR3 reads CASSLRVPDTQYF. The CDR3 DNA sequence: TGTGCCAGCAGTTTAAGGGTCCCAGATACGCAGTATTTT.

This clone showed up just a few times. The chain is built from TRBV2 and TRBJ1-2, with D uncertain. CDR1 is SNHLY and CDR2 is FYNNEI in the germline V gene. This CDR3 contains 14 residues. Trimming shortened V by 6 bases and J by 0 bases, and 11 bases separated the two germline ends. The CDR3: CASRGSLSNYGYTF. The CDR3 coding sequence is TGTGCCAGCAGAGGGAGCTTATCTAACTATGGCTACACCTTC.

The V and J genes are TRBV19 and TRBJ1-2, with a tentative D call TRBD1 (6 bases). V lost 7 bases and J lost 6, with 18 bases in between. From germline, CDR1 is LNHDA and CDR2 SQIVND (reference sequence). CDR3 length: 14 residues. CDR3 in amino acids: CASTENRVTDGYTF. The CDR3 DNA follows: TGTGCCAGTACCGAAAACAGGGTTACGGATGGCTACACCTTC.